Sequencing of this T cell receptor beta chain was carried out in a study of T-cell reconstitution after alpha-beta-depleted transplantation in children. A library of TCRbeta sequences, prepared with unique molecular identifiers, was generated. TCRdb re-derived calls from the PCR reads in MiXCR, one entry per CDR3 protein. This sample has 500,000 or so distinct CDR3 sequences, with 30% to 35% found just once. In its sample, this clonotype was seen a few times. The V gene end was trimmed by 5 bases and the J gene end by 3 bases; junction bases not matched to a gene: 14. Per germline, CDR1 SEHNR and CDR2 FQNEAQ (reference sequence). This CDR3 is built from 17 residues.

This sequence was found in a human donor who donated a stem cell graft to a child with aplastic anemia. The chain recombines TRBV7-9 with TRBJ2-3, with 7 bases fitting TRBD2. The sequencing here drew on PBMCs from the stem cell graft donor, taken from the stem cell graft. The CDR3 here is CASSPPREAVWTDTQYF. In nucleotides, the CDR3 is TGTGCCAGCAGCCCCCCCCGGGAGGCTGTTTGGACAGATACGCAGTATTTT.